The 2 T cell receptor beta chains reported below all come from one sample, sequenced in a study of blood T cell repertoires in COVID-19. Here immunoSEQ multiplex PCR was the method, and the copy in TCRdb shows in-frame clones only, minus some. The sample yields approximately 160,000 clones, approximately 80% seen once. Input material: peripheral blood. These receptors all stem from a woman aged 80 or older with active or convalescent COVID-19.

The gene calls are TRBV10-2 and TRBJ2-7; 9 bases align to TRBD2. Germline V CDR1 and CDR2: WSHSY, SAAADI. This CDR3 has 15 residues. Unmatched junction bases numbered 4, after V lost 1 base and J lost 3 bases. CDR3 coding DNA: TGCGCCAGCAGTGAGTGGGCTAGCGGGGTCTACGAGCAGTACTTC. Amino acid sequence: CASSEWASGVYEQYF.

For the CDR3, the DNA is TGCGCCAGCAGCCCCTGGACCGAGGGGGTGAACACTGAAGCTTTCTTT. Its protein product is CASSPWTEGVNTEAFF. This chain joins TRBV4-1 and TRBJ1-1, with D perhaps matching TRBD1 (6 bases). Germline CDR1 MGHRA, CDR2 YSYEKL. The CDR3 contains 16 residues. Trimming stripped 4 bases from V and 0 bases from J, with 15 bases between.